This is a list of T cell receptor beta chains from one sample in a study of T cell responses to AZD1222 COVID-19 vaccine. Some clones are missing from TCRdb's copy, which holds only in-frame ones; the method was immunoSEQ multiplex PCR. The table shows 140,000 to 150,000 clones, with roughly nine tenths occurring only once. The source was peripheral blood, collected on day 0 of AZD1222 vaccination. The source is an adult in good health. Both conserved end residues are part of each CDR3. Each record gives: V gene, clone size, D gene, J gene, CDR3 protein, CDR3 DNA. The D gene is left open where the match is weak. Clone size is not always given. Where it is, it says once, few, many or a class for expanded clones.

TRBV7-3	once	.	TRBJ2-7	CASSASPGDSTYEQYF	TGTGCCAGCAGCGCATCCCCAGGGGACTCGACCTACGAGCAGTACTTC
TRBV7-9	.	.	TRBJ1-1	CASSLGGTTEAFF	TGTGCCAGCAGCTTAGGAGGTACCACTGAAGCTTTCTTT
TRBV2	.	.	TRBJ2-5	CASRRGGQETQYF	TGTGCCAGCAGGAGGGGCGGGCAGGAGACCCAGTACTTC
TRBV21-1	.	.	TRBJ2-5	CASSKKKGPHFKTQYF	TGTGCCAGCAGCAAAAAAAAGGGACCACATTTTAAGACCCAGTACTTC
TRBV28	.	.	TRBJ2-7	CASSLSGPSYEQYF	TGTGCCAGCAGTCTTAGCGGACCCAGCTACGAGCAGTACTTC
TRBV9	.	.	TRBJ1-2	CASSLRWNYGYTF	TGTGCCAGCAGCCTTCGTTGGAACTATGGCTACACCTTC
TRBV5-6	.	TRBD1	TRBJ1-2	CASSTQTGTWGGYTF	TGTGCCAGCAGCACCCAGACAGGGACCTGGGGGGGCTACACCTTC
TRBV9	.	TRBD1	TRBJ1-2	CASNTGTGGPRYTF	TGTGCCAGCAACACCGGGACAGGAGGACCCCGCTACACCTTC
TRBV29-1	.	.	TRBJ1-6	CSVGRGGNSPLHF	TGCAGCGTTGGTAGGGGCGGGAATTCACCCCTCCACTTT
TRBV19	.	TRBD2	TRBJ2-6	CASSMASGRSGANVLTF	TGTGCCAGTAGTATGGCCAGCGGGAGATCTGGGGCCAACGTCCTGACTTTC
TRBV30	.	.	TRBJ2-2	CAWSRSGELFF	TGTGCCTGGAGTAGGTCCGGGGAGCTGTTTTTT
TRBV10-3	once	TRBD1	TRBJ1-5	CAISDQGDVQPQHF	TGTGCCATCAGTGATCAGGGGGATGTTCAGCCCCAGCATTTT
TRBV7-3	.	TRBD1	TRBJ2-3	CASSPNLGTGTQYF	TGTGCCAGCAGCCCGAATCTGGGGACAGGTACGCAGTATTTT
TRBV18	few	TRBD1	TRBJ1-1	CASSPLKGADTEAFF	TGTGCCAGCTCACCACTTAAGGGGGCTGACACTGAAGCTTTCTTT
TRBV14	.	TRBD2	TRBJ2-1	CASSQGLAGEGFF	TGTGCCAGCAGCCAAGGACTAGCGGGAGAGGGGTTCTTC
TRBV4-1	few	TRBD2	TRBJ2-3	CASSQVAGGPPDTQYF	TGCGCCAGCAGCCAAGTAGCGGGGGGGCCCCCAGATACGCAGTATTTT
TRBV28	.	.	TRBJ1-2	CASSLQVNYGYTF	TGTGCCAGCAGTTTACAGGTCAACTATGGCTACACCTTC
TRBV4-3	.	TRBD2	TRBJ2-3	CASSQEGLLDTQYF	TGCGCCAGCAGCCAAGAGGGACTACTAGATACGCAGTATTTT
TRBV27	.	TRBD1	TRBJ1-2	CASSFNGQEGGYTF	TGTGCCAGCAGTTTTAACGGACAGGAAGGTGGCTACACCTTC
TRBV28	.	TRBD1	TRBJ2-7	CASRQGSYEQYF	TGTGCCAGTAGACAGGGGAGCTACGAGCAGTACTTC
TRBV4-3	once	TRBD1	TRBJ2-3	CASSPEGTETDTQYF	TGCGCCAGCAGCCCCGAGGGGACAGAGACAGATACGCAGTATTTT
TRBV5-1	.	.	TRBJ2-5	CASSLGGLRETQYF	TGCGCCAGCAGTCTTGGGGGATTGAGGGAGACCCAGTACTTC
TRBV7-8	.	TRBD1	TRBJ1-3	CASSFDRVGNTIYF	TGTGCCAGCAGCTTCGACAGGGTGGGAAACACCATATATTTT
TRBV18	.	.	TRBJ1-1	CASSGDPFGTEAFF	TGTGCCAGCTCAGGGGACCCCTTCGGCACTGAAGCTTTCTTT
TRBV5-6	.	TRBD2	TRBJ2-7	CASSLRLAGGYEQYF	TGTGCCAGCAGCTTACGGCTAGCGGGAGGCTACGAGCAGTACTTC
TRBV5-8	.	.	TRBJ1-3	CASSLGAGDTIYF	TGTGCCAGCAGCTTGGGGGCCGGGGACACCATATATTTT
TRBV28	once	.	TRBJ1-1	CASSQLGGYTEAFF	TGTGCCAGCAGTCAGTTGGGGGGGTACACTGAAGCTTTCTTT
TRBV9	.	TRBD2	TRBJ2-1	CASSVRVLAGARNEQFF	TGTGCCAGCAGCGTGAGGGTCCTAGCGGGGGCTCGGAATGAGCAGTTCTTC
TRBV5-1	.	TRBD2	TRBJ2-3	CASSLTGLAGTSTDTQYF	TGCGCCAGCAGCTTGACGGGACTAGCGGGGACAAGCACAGATACGCAGTATTTT
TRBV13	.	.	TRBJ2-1	CASSLGLRGSYNEQFF	TGTGCCAGCAGCTTAGGCCTCAGGGGATCCTACAATGAGCAGTTCTTC
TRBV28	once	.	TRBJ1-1	CASSFFTEAFF	TGTGCCAGCAGTTTTTTCACTGAAGCTTTCTTT
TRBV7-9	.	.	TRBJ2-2	CASSSPSGLNTGELFF	TGTGCCAGCAGCTCCCCCTCCGGACTTAACACCGGGGAGCTGTTTTTT
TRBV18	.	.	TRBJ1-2	CASSPTGGGADYGYTF	TGTGCCAGCTCACCAACCGGGGGGGGTGCGGATTATGGCTACACCTTC
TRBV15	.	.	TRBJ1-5	CATSMSGIGNQPQHF	TGTGCCACCAGCATGTCTGGGATCGGCAATCAGCCCCAGCATTTT
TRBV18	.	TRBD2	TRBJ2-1	CASSDSPALAGAPYNEQFF	TGTGCCAGCTCAGACTCTCCAGCGCTAGCGGGAGCACCCTACAATGAGCAGTTCTTC
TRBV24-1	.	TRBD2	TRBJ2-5	CATSDPRLAGIGETQYF	TGTGCCACCAGTGACCCTCGACTAGCGGGAATCGGGGAGACCCAGTACTTC
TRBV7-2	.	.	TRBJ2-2	CASSFKTGASNTGELFF	TGTGCCAGCAGCTTCAAGACAGGCGCTTCGAACACCGGGGAGCTGTTTTTT
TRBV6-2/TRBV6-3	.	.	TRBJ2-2	CASSYRGLGTGELFF	TGTGCCAGCAGTTACAGGGGCCTTGGGACCGGGGAGCTGTTTTTT
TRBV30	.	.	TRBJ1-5	CAWSAGQYSNQPQHF	TGTGCCTGGAGCGCCGGACAGTATAGCAATCAGCCCCAGCATTTT
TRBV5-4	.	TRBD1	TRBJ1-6	CASSSAGTVNSPLHF	TGTGCCAGCAGCTCCGCCGGGACAGTTAATTCACCCCTCCACTTT
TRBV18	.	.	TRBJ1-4	CASRNLLDEKLFF	TGTGCCAGCCGAAATTTACTCGATGAAAAACTGTTTTTT
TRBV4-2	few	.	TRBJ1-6	CASSQVKQGINSPLHF	TGTGCCAGCAGCCAAGTAAAGCAGGGGATCAATTCACCCCTCCACTTT
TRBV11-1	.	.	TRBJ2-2	CASSLASSPNTGELFF	TGTGCCAGCAGCTTAGCGTCTAGTCCGAACACCGGGGAGCTGTTTTTT
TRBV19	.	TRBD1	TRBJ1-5	CASNRGNNQPQHF	TGTGCCAGTAACAGGGGGAACAATCAGCCCCAGCATTTT
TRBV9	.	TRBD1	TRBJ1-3	CASSVVDRGQGGNTIYF	TGTGCCAGCAGCGTAGTAGACAGGGGGCAAGGGGGAAACACCATATATTTT
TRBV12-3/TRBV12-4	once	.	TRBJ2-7	CASAENLQQYF	TGTGCCAGCGCAGAGAACCTGCAGCAGTACTTC
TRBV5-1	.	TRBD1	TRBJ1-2	CASSLRQGDNYGYTF	TGCGCCAGCAGCTTAAGACAGGGCGATAACTATGGCTACACCTTC
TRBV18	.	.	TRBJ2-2	CASSPWPANTGELFF	TGTGCCAGCTCTCCCTGGCCCGCGAACACCGGGGAGCTGTTTTTT
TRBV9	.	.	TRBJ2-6	CASSVDSPNVLTF	TGTGCCAGCAGCGTAGACTCTCCAAACGTCCTGACTTTC
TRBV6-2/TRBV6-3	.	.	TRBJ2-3	CASSYLIPSSTDTQYF	TGTGCCAGCAGTTACTTAATACCCTCTAGCACAGATACGCAGTATTTT
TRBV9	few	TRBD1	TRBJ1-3	CASSVEVGDSRVGNTIYF	TGTGCCAGCAGCGTAGAAGTCGGGGACAGCCGCGTTGGAAACACCATATATTTT
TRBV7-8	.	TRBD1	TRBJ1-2	CASSTQTGFTGYTF	TGTGCCAGCAGCACCCAGACAGGGTTTACTGGCTACACCTTC
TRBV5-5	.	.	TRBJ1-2	CASSLAGYGYTF	TGTGCCAGCAGCTTGGCAGGGTATGGCTACACCTTC
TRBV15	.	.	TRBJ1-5	CATSRDRYSNQPQHF	TGTGCCACCAGCAGAGACAGATATAGCAATCAGCCCCAGCATTTT